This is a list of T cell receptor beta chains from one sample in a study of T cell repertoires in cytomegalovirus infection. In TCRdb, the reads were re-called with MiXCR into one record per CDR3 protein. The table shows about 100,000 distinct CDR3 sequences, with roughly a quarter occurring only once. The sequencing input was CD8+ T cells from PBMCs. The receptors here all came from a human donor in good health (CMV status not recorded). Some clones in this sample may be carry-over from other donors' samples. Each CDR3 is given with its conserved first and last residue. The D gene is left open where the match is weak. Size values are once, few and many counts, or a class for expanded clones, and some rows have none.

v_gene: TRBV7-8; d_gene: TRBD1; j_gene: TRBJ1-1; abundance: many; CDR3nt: TGTGCCAGCAGCTCTACAGGGGAGAACACTGAAGCTTTCTTT; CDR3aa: CASSSTGENTEAFF
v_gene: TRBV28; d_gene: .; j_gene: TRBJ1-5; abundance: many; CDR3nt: TGTGCCAGCATACCAGAGGACCAGAGCAATCAGCCCCAGCATTTT; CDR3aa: CASIPEDQSNQPQHF
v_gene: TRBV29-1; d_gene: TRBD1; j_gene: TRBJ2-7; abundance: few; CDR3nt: TGCAGCGTTGAAGAAGGGGAGACAGGGCAAACCTACGAGCAGTACTTC; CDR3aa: CSVEEGETGQTYEQYF
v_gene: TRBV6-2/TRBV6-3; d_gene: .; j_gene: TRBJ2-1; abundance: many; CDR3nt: TGTGCCAGCAGTTGGGGGAATGAGCAGTTCTTC; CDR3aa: CASSWGNEQFF
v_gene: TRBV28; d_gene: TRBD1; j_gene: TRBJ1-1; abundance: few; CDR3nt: TGTGCCAGCAGTTTACAGGGGGCAAGAAACACTGAAGCTTTCTTT; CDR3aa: CASSLQGARNTEAFF
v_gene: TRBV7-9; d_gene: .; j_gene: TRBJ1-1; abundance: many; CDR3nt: TGTGCCAGCAGCCCTCCGGGAGGGGATCCCACTGAAGCTTTCTTT; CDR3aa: CASSPPGGDPTEAFF
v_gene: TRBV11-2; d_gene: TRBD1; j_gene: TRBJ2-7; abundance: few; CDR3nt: TGTGCCAGCAGCTTAAATTATCGGACAGGGGATTTCTGCGAGCAGTACTTC; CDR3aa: CASSLNYRTGDFCEQYF
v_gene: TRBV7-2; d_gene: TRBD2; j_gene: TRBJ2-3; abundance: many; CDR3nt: TGTGCCAGCAGCACCGCTAGCGGTACAGATACGCAGTATTTT; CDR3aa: CASSTASGTDTQYF
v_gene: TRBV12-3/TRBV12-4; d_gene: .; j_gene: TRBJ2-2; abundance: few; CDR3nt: TGTGCCAGCAGTTTCACAGGGCCCGCCGGGGAGCTGTTTTTT; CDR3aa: CASSFTGPAGELFF
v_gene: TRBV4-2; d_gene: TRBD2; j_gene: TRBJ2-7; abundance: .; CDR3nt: TGTGCCAGCAGCCAGGCACTAGCGGGGGGGCAGCCCGAGCAGTACTTC; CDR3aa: CASSQALAGGQPEQYF